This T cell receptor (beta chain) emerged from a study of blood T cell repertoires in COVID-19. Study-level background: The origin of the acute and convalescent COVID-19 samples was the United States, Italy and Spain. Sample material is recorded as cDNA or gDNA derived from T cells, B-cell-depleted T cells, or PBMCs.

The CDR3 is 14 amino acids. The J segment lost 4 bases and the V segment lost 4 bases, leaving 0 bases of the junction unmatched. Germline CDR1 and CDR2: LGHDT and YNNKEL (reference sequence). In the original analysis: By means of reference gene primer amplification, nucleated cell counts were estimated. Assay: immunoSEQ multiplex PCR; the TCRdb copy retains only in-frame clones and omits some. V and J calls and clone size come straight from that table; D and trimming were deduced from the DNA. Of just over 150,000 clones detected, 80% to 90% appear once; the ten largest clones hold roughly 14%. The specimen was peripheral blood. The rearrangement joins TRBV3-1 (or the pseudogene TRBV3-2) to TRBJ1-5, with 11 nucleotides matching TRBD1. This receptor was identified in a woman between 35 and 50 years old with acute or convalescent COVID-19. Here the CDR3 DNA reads TGTGCCAGCAGCCGGGACAGGGGGAATCAGCCCCAGCATTTT. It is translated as CASSRDRGNQPQHF.